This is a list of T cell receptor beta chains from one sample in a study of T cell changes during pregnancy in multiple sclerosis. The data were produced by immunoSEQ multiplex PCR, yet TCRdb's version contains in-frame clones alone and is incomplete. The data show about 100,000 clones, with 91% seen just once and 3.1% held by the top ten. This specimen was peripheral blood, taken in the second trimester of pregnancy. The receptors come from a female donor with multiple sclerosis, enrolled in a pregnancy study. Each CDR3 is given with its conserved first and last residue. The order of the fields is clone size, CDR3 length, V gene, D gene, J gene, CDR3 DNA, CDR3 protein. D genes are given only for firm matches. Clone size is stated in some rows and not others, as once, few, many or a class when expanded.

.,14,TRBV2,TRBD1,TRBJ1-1,TGTGCCAGCAGTGGGGACAGGTTCTCTACTGAAGCTTTCTTT,CASSGDRFSTEAFF
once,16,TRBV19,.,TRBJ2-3,TGTGCCAGTAGTAGGCAGGGGAGTCAGTCTAGGGATACGCAGTATTTT,CASSRQGSQSRDTQYF
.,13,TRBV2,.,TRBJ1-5,TGTGCCAGTCTAGGACAGCTAAATCAGCCCCAGCATTTT,CASLGQLNQPQHF
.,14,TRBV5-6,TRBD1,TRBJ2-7,TGTGCCAGCAGCTATGGACAGGAAACCTACGAGCAGTACTTC,CASSYGQETYEQYF
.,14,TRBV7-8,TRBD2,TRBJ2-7,TGTGCCAGCAGCTCCTTGGGACTAGCGGGAGAGCAGTACTTC,CASSSLGLAGEQYF
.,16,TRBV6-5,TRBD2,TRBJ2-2,TGTGCCAGCAGTTACGGGCTAGCGGGAGCCACCGGGGAGCTGTTTTTT,CASSYGLAGATGELFF
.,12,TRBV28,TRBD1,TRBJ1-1,TGTGCCAGCTCCCTCCAGGGGGCGGGGGCTTTCTTT,CASSLQGAGAFF
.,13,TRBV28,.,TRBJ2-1,TGTGCCAGCAGTTTCCTAGCTGGTAATGAGCAGTTCTTC,CASSFLAGNEQFF
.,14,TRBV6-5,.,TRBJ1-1,TGTGCCAGCAGTTCTCGGACCAAAGGGGCTGAAGCTTTCTTT,CASSSRTKGAEAFF
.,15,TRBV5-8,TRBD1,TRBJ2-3,TGTGCCAGCAGCCCACGGGACAGGGTCATAGATACGCAGTATTTT,CASSPRDRVIDTQYF
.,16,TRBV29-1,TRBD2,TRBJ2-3,TGCAGCGTTGAAGGGACTAGCGGGAGGGCTACAGATACGCAGTATTTT,CSVEGTSGRATDTQYF
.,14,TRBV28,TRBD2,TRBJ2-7,TGTGCCAGCAGCCGACTAGCGGGGCCCTACGAGCAGTACTTC,CASSRLAGPYEQYF
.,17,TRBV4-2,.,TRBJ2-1,TGTGCCAGCAGCCCCTCTTTTATTGCGGTCTTCTACAATGAGCAGTTCTTC,CASSPSFIAVFYNEQFF
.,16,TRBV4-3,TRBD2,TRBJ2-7,TGCGCCAGCAGCCAAGATCTAGCGGGAGGCGCCTACGAGCAGTACTTC,CASSQDLAGGAYEQYF
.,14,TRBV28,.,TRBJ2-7,TGTGCCAGCAGGACCGGGACTCAAAGATACGAGCAGTACTTC,CASRTGTQRYEQYF
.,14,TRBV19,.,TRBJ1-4,TGTGCCAGTAGTAGCGGGGAGGAGAGTGAAAAACTGTTTTTT,CASSSGEESEKLFF
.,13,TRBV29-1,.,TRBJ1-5,TGCAGCGTTGATACAGGTAAAGATCAGCCCCAGCATTTT,CSVDTGKDQPQHF
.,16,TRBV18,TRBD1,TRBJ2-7,TGTGCCAGCTCACCAGCGTCGGCAGGGGGTCTGCGTGAGCAGTACTTC,CASSPASAGGLREQYF
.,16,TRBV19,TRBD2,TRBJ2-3,TGTGCCAGTAGTATAGGGGAGGGCACCGTAGTGGATACGCAGTATTTT,CASSIGEGTVVDTQYF
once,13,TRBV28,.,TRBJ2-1,TGTGCCAGCAGTTTAACGCCTACTAGTTTTCGGTTCTTC,CASSLTPTSFRFF
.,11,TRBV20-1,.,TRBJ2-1,TGCAGTGCACCGACCGGGAATGAGCAGTTCTTC,CSAPTGNEQFF
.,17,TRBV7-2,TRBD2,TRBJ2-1,TGTGCCAGCAGCCCCGGGCCCGGGACTAGCTTCTACAATGAGCAGTTCTTC,CASSPGPGTSFYNEQFF
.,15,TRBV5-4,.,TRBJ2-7,TGTGCCAGCAGCTACCGGGATCACAGCTCCTACGAGCAGTACTTC,CASSYRDHSSYEQYF
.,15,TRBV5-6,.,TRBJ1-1,TGTGCCAGCAGCCTCGGGGGGGGATCCAACACTGAAGCTTTCTTT,CASSLGGGSNTEAFF
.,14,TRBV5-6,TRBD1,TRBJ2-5,TGTGCCAGCAGCTTGGGGCAGGGGGAAGAGACCCAGTACTTC,CASSLGQGEETQYF
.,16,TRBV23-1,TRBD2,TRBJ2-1,TGCGCCAGCAGTCGGATTGGTGGGGGAGGGTACAATGAGCAGTTCTTC,CASSRIGGGGYNEQFF
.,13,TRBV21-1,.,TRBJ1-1,TGTGCCAGCAGAGACAGGGGAAGCACTGAAGCTTTCTTT,CASRDRGSTEAFF
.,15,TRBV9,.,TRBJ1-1,TGTGCCAGCAGCGTAAAGACAGGCTTGAACACTGAAGCTTTCTTT,CASSVKTGLNTEAFF
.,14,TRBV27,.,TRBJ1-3,TGTGCCAGCAGTTTAGGAGGGGCTGGAAACACCATATATTTT,CASSLGGAGNTIYF
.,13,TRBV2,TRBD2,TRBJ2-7,TGTGCCAGCGGTCTAGCGGGAGGGACCGAGCAGTACTTC,CASGLAGGTEQYF
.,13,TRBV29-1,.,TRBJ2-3,TGCAGCGTTGGTGGAAGACACACAGATACGCAGTATTTT,CSVGGRHTDTQYF
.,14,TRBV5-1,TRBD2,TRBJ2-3,TGCGCCAGCAGGCTAGCGGGAGAAGCAGATACGCAGTATTTT,CASRLAGEADTQYF
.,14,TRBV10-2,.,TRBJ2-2,TGCGCCGCGGGGCAGGGAGCTCCACCCGGGGAGCTGTTTTTT,CAAGQGAPPGELFF
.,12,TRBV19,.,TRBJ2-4,TGTGCCAGTAGTATCCCTAGCTCCATTCAGTACTTC,CASSIPSSIQYF
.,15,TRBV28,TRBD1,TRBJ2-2,TGTGCCAGCAGTGAGCGACAGGGGCGATTCGGGGAGCTGTTTTTT,CASSERQGRFGELFF
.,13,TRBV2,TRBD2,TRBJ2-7,TGTGCCAGCAATCGTCCGGGAGGGGGAGAGCAGTACTTC,CASNRPGGGEQYF
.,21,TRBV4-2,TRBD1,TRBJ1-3,TGTGCCAGCAGCCGAAAAGTTTCCGGGACAGGGTATGTGTTTCGGTGGAACACCATATATTTT,CASSRKVSGTGYVFRWNTIYF
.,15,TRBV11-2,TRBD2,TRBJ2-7,TGTGCCAGCAACTCTTTCGGGGGGTCAGGGTACGAGCAGTACTTC,CASNSFGGSGYEQYF
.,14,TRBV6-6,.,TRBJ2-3,TGTGCCAGCAGTTACCGAGGGGGTAAGGATACGCAGTATTTT,CASSYRGGKDTQYF
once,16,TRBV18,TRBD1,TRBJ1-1,TGTGCCAGCTCCCCTTATCAGGGGGCCACGAACACTGAAGCTTTCTTT,CASSPYQGATNTEAFF
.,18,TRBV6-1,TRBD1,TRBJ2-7,TGTGCCAGCAGTGAAGCGTGGTGGACCGGGACAGGGTTCTACGAGCAGTACTTC,CASSEAWWTGTGFYEQYF
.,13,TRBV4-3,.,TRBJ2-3,TGCGCCAGCAGCCAAGATCGGGGGAGAACGCAGTATTTT,CASSQDRGRTQYF
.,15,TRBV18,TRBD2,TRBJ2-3,TGTGCCAGCTCACCTCGAGCGGGAGTCACAGATACGCAGTATTTT,CASSPRAGVTDTQYF
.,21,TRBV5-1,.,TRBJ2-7,TGCGCCAGCAGCCCTGGGACAGGGGGCAGCGGACTAGCGGGGTCCCTCTACGAGCAGTACTTC,CASSPGTGGSGLAGSLYEQYF
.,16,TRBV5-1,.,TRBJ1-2,TGCGCCAGCAGCTTGGCAGGGCGCTCTTCTGGCTATGGCTACACCTTC,CASSLAGRSSGYGYTF
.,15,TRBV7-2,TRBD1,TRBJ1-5,TGTGCCAGCAGCTTAGTTAGGGGGCTTAATCAGCCCCAGCATTTT,CASSLVRGLNQPQHF
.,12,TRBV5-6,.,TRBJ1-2,TGTGCCAGCAGCTCTCCGGGAGGTATAAACACCTTC,CASSSPGGINTF
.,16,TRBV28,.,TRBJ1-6,TGTGCCAGCAGTCAGAGCAGGGGCGTCTATAATTCACCCCTCCACTTT,CASSQSRGVYNSPLHF
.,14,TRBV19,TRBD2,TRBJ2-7,TGTGCCAGTAGTAGATCCGGGACTAGCGGCGAGCAGTACTTC,CASSRSGTSGEQYF
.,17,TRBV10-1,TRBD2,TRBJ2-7,TGCGCCAGCCTTCACTATTCGCCGGGACTAGCGGGATACGAGCAGTACTTC,CASLHYSPGLAGYEQYF
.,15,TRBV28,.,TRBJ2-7,TGTGCCAGCAGTTTATGGAAACTGCGGCCCTACGAGCAGTACTTC,CASSLWKLRPYEQYF
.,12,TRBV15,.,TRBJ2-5,TGTGCCACCAGCGTCGGGCAAGAGACCCAGTACTTC,CATSVGQETQYF
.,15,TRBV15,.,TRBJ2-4,TGTGCCACCAGCAGAGAGGCTGGAGGGCGAAACATTCAGTACTTC,CATSREAGGRNIQYF
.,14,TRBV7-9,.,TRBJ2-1,TGTGCCAGCAGCTTCGGGTCTAGCATAGATGAGCAGTTCTTC,CASSFGSSIDEQFF
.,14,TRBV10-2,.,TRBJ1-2,TGCGCCAGCAGTGAGTCTGCGGGGGGCCATGGCTACACCTTC,CASSESAGGHGYTF
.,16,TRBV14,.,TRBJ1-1,TGTGCCAGCAGCCAATCCCGGGGGAGACTGAACACTGAAGCTTTCTTT,CASSQSRGRLNTEAFF
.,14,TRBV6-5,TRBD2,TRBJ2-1,TGTGCCAGCAGTTACTCCGGGAGGGCCTCTGAGCAGTTCTTC,CASSYSGRASEQFF
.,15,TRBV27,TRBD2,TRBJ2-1,TGTGCCAGCAGGACGGGACTAGCGATGGTCAGTGAGCAGTTCTTC,CASRTGLAMVSEQFF
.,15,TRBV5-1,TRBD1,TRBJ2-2,TGCGCCAGCAGCATCAACAGGGGGAACACCGGGGAGCTGTTTTTT,CASSINRGNTGELFF
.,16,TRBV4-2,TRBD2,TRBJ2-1,TGTGCCAGCAGCGTGGGACTAGCGGACTCCTACAATGAGCAGTTCTTC,CASSVGLADSYNEQFF